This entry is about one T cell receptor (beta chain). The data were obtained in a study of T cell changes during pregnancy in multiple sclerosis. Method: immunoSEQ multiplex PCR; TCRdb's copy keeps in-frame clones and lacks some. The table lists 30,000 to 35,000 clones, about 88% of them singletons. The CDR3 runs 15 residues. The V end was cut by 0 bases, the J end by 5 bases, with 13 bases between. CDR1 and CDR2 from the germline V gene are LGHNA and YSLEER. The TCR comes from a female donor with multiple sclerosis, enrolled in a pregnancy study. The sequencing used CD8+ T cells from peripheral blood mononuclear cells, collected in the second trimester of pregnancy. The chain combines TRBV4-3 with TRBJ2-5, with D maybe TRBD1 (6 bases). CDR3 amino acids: CASSQDSRDIETQYF. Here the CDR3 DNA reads TGCGCCAGCAGCCAAGATTCTAGGGACATCGAGACCCAGTACTTC.